This T cell receptor (beta chain) is from a study of blood T cells in healthy people across ages (dated by TCRdb to between 2014 and 2017). Turning to the overall study: In model experiments, template switching captured about one uniquely barcoded TCR beta cDNA molecule for every two T cells. To track age-related changes in TCR beta repertoire diversity, the study relied on deep sequencing normalized with unique cDNA molecular identifiers. The donors were split into four age groups: young (average about 15 years), middle-aged (roughly 40), aged (62) and long-lived (about 82). Donors of different ages were randomly distributed across sequencing lanes to avoid experimental bias. Using the same blood draw, the study looked at two additional independent replicas of 1 million unique cDNA reads for two donors, one aged 18 to 30 and the other aged 80 or older. Overall study outcomes, separate from this receptor: There was a strong correlation between observed TCR beta diversity and the percentage of naive T cells measured by flow cytometry. Compared with the aged group, the long-lived group had more naive CD4+ T cells, fewer expanded clones and increased TCR diversity, a pattern suggesting age selection. Estimates of total diversity based on one million sequenced T cells were considered lower bounds and underestimates. Conclusive comparison of naive and antigen-experienced compartments was prevented by the profiling of bulk unsorted PBMCs. Observed TCR beta diversity per million T cells fell roughly linearly with age, and a significant reduction was already apparent by age around 36. The CMV infection status of donors was not known, potentially confounding age-related changes in expanded clonotypes.

Donors were about 36 systemically healthy Caucasian individuals from Russia aged 6 to 90 years. About 10 milliliters of peripheral blood were collected from each donor into EDTA-treated Vacutainer tubes. Ficoll-Paque density-gradient centrifugation was used to isolate PBMCs, with at least 7 million per sample. Trizol reagent was used to extract total RNA from PBMCs, with at least 6 micrograms per sample. Naive CD45RAhigh/CD27high T cell percentages were measured by flow cytometry on a PBMC aliquot from every donor. With respect to this clonotype: No antigen is known for it. Qualities for individual bases were not recorded, and no much larger clone is one base off.

Library preparation used 5' RACE. These reads were obtained on an Illumina HiSeq 2500. A second PCR of 7 to 11 cycles was performed with a sample-barcoded 5' primer and a J-beta primer mix. A template-switch 5' adaptor carrying 12 random nucleotides introduced a unique molecular identifier onto each TCR beta cDNA molecule. At least 3 million CDR3-containing paired-end reads were obtained from each sample. First-strand cDNA was synthesized from all RNA with the Mint cDNA synthesis kit, primed by a TRBC-specific oligonucleotide. Following uracil-DNA glycosylase treatment, a first 18-cycle PCR with universal primers M1SS and BC2_uni_R was performed on all cDNA. The source study handled its data this way. For normalization, 1 million high-quality reads, each with a distinct molecular identifier, were randomly selected from each sample. Instead of being binned into consensus sequences, reads with shared molecular identifiers were discarded. MiTCR, set to a Q25 quality threshold and the strictest error-elimination algorithm, was used for CDR3 identification, clonotype clustering and error correction. A nonparametric unseen species model with Euler transformation was used to estimate lower-bound total TCR beta diversity. TCRdb passed the public sequencing reads through fastp at Q25 and MiXCR, retaining productive beta sequences. Identical CDR3 protein sequences are pooled into one entry, listed with their most common genes and DNA. TCRdb assigned the V and J calls; the authors' analysis was not used. The table for this sample lists 1,300,000 or so distinct CDR3 sequences; approximately 59% of them were counted only once. More than 6% of the sample rests with the top ten.

As encoded in the germline V gene, CDR1 is SGHRS while CDR2 is YFSETQ. The CDR3 numbers 12 residues from cysteine through valine. This entry keeps only the CDR3 DNA: 36 bases, framed from base 1. The junction shows trimming of 2 bases on V and 0 bases on J, plus 3 bases between the germline ends. The V and J segments used are TRBV5-1 and TRBJ2-7, with the D gene uncertain. This receptor was identified in a man aged 18 to 35 in good health. The sample consisted of blood. In nucleotides, the sequence is TGCGCCAGCAGCTTATACTCCTACGAGCAGTACGTC. Protein translation: CASSLYSYEQYV.